Below, 5 T cell receptor beta chains from the same sample are listed, as sequenced in a study of human T cells and chemical hapten exposure (dated by TCRdb to about 2021). Libraries were prepared through RACE. Reads for this sample came from a NextSeq 500. Using fastp at Q25 and MiXCR, TCRdb reprocessed the public reads and kept productive beta chains. Rows are combined by CDR3 protein, so each entry shows the most common genes and DNA. Here the sample has around 120,000 distinct CDR3 sequences; around 13% occur a single time. The ten largest clones add up to 0.92% of the sample. Taken with the paper, the label for time point translates to: patch test 1, 2 weeks after DPC sensitization. The sample's treatment or condition label, decoded: therapeutic diphenylcyclopropenone sensitization with weekly scalp DPC. Sequences were derived from whole blood, sampled in connection with sensitization to the hapten diphenylcyclopropenone (DPC). Source of these receptors: a man aged 18 to 35 with alopecia areata. Some clones in this sample may be carry-over from other donors' samples.

This sequence joins TRBV20-1 and TRBJ2-7; TRBD2 agrees at 12 bases. Germline loops: CDR1 DFQATT, CDR2 SNEGSKA (reference sequence). V dropped 6 bases and J dropped 2; count of bases not matched to a gene: 11. The CDR3 spans 16 residues. This CDR3 reads CSAITSGGYQPYEQYF. CDR3 DNA: TGCAGTGCCATTACTAGCGGGGGGTACCAGCCCTACGAGCAGTACTTC.

This sequence joins TRBV2 and TRBJ1-5; D is unresolved. The CDR3 is made up of 13 amino acids. The germline V and J ends were trimmed by 1 base and 11 bases, with 12 bases remaining between them. From germline, CDR1 is SNHLY and CDR2 FYNNEI. The CDR3 spells CASSEEVGTAQHF. DNA for the CDR3: TGTGCCAGCAGTGAAGAGGTAGGAACAGCCCAGCATTTT.

This clonotype came up many times. This chain uses TRBV4-1 with TRBJ1-5; D is possibly TRBD1 (5 bases). This CDR3 spans 16 amino acids. The V end was cut by 1 base, the J end by 6 bases, with 16 bases between. The germline gives CDR1 MGHRA, CDR2 YSYEKL. The CDR3 DNA is TGCGCCAGCAGCCAAGGCGGCCCCAGGGAGGTTCAGCCCCAGCATTTT. It translates to CASSQGGPREVQPQHF.

The gene calls are TRBV4-1 and TRBJ1-1; TRBD1 matches at 9 bases. CDR1 and CDR2 (germline): MGHRA, YSYEKL. The CDR3 is 15 residues long. V dropped 1 base and J dropped 5; count of bases not matched to a gene: 5. In DNA, the CDR3 is TGCGCCAGCAGCCAAGGGGGACAGGGCGGGACTGAAGCTTTCTTT. Translation: CASSQGGQGGTEAFF.

The chain uses TRBV5-4 and TRBJ2-5, with D perhaps TRBD2 (5 bases). CDR1 and CDR2 (germline): SGHNT, YYREEE (reference sequence). Trimming left V 2 bases short and J 0 bases short, with 8 bases between. The CDR3 is made up of 14 amino acids. The CDR3 protein is CASSFTGYQETQYF. CDR3 DNA: TGTGCCAGCAGCTTTACGGGGTACCAAGAGACCCAGTACTTC.